Sequencing of this T cell receptor beta chain was carried out in a study of cytomegalovirus exposure and HLA in healthy donors. Libraries were prepared by immunoSEQ multiplex PCR; TCRdb keeps only in-frame clonotypes and omits some of them. The top ten hold 20% to 25% of the sample, which has tens of thousands of clones, roughly 85% seen once. General observations from the study: Cytomegalovirus-associated status was assigned to approximately 160 TCR beta chains.

Note on this clone: Its antigen is currently unknown.

The CDR3 consists of 13 residues. Germline V lookup: CDR1 SGHNT, CDR2 YENEEA. The V end was cut by 1 base, the J end by 9 bases, with 10 bases between. The donors were in the roughly 120-subject validation cohort; that cohort was separate from the approximately 700-subject first cohort. This receptor was obtained from a man aged 18 to 35 in good health and CMV-seropositive. Sample: PBMCs. The chain has TRBV11-3 and TRBJ2-1, with D perhaps matching TRBD1 (6 bases). In DNA form, the CDR3 reads TGTGCCAGCAGCTTAGGGGGGCGCAGTGAGCAGTTCTTC. Translation gives CASSLGGRSEQFF.